Reported below is one T cell receptor (beta chain). Per the authors' pipeline: How many nucleated cells were present was estimated from reference gene primer amplification. Clones were sequenced by immunoSEQ multiplex PCR, and TCRdb holds only the in-frame ones, with some missing. V and J calls and clone size are those listed in that table; D and trimming were worked out from the DNA. The repertoire holds around 150,000 clones, with 87% as singletons. This sample was included in a study of blood T cell repertoires in COVID-19. Study information: Acute and convalescent COVID-19 samples came from the United States, Italy and Spain. PBMCs, B-cell-depleted T cells, or T cells were the source of the cDNA or gDNA that made up the material.

Germline lookup yields CDR1 MNHEY and CDR2 SVGAGI. This CDR3 is built from 13 residues. Trimming cost V 6 bases and J 5 bases; bases outside gene matches: 2. The rearrangement joins TRBV6-5 to TRBJ2-1; 9 nucleotides agree with TRBD2. The sequence was collected from a woman aged 55-70 years with active or convalescent COVID-19. Material: peripheral blood. The DNA for the CDR3 is TGTGCCAGCAGGGCGGGGGGGCACAATGAGCAGTTCTTC. Translating gives CASRAGGHNEQFF.